A single TCR beta chain is shown here with its context. The antigen remains undetermined. Primers included in the PCR were 60 Vbeta and 13 Jbeta primers. The repertoire was sequenced with immunoSEQ multiplex PCR; TCRdb's copy has only in-frame clones and lacks some. The sample contains about 160,000 clones, about 77% of which appear only once. There are 16 residues in the CDR3. CDR1 is MNHEY and CDR2 is SVGAGI in the germline V gene. After removal of 2 bases from V and 3 bases from J, the junction contained 6 bases not matched to a gene. The data belong to a study of cytomegalovirus exposure and HLA in healthy donors. Study-wide results and caveats: In an earlier analysis, in 620 or so donors, most V segments appeared productive either ~90% or ~30% of the time. Presence/absence analyses took donor sequencing depth as roughly uniform.

Material: PBMCs. V usage is TRBV6-5 and J usage is TRBJ2-1; 8 nucleotides match TRBD1. The source of this sequence is a woman in her fifties or sixties in good health and CMV-seronegative. CDR3 sequence reads: CASSYGDRSYYNEQFF. The CDR3 DNA reads as TGTGCCAGCAGTTACGGGGACAGGTCTTACTACAATGAGCAGTTCTTC.